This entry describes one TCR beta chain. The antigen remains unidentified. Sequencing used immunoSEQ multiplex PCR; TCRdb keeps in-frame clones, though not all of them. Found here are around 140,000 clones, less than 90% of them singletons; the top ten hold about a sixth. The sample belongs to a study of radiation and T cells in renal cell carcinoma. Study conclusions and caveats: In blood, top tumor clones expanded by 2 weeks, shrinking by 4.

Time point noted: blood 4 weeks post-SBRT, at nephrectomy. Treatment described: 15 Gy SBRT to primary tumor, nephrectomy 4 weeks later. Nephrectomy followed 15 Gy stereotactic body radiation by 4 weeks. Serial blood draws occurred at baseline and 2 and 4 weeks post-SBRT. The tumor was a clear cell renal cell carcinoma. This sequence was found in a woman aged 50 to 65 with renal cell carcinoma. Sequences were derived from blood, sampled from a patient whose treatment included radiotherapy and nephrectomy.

CDR3 DNA: TGCGCCAGCAGCTTGGAGAGACAGGGGGCTGGGGCCAACGTCCTGACTTTC. Protein: CASSLERQGAGANVLTF. The chain joins TRBV5-1 to TRBJ2-6, with 9 bases identical to TRBD1. The germline V gene has CDR1 SGHRS and CDR2 YFSETQ. J lost 2 bases, V lost 0 bases, and 3 bases had no gene match. This CDR3 spans 17 amino acids.